What follows are 3 T cell receptor beta chains derived from one specimen sequenced in a study of OX40 agonist ivuxolimab in advanced cancers. Profiled with immunoSEQ multiplex PCR; TCRdb holds only in-frame clones, not every one. This table holds roughly 130,000 clones, roughly 95% found once. The sequencing used CD4+ or CD8+ T cells sorted from blood, collected in a trial of the OX40 agonist ivuxolimab. The receptors derive from an adult with an advanced solid tumor such as melanoma, head and neck, liver or kidney cancer.

CDR3 DNA: TGTGCCAGCAGAATCAGCGATCTGAGCACAGATACGCAGTATTTT. It codes for CASRISDLSTDTQYF. This chain links TRBV2 with TRBJ2-3; no reliable D call. The germline V and J ends were trimmed by 6 bases and 0 bases, with 13 bases remaining between them. Per the germline V gene, CDR1 is SNHLY and CDR2 is FYNNEI. CDR3 size: 15 residues.

The V and J genes are TRBV6-5 and TRBJ1-2, with 7 bases lining up with TRBD1. Germline assignment: CDR1 MNHEY and CDR2 SVGAGI. This CDR3 is built from 14 residues. The ends lost 5 bases at V and 0 bases at J; junction bases unmatched: 3. DNA for the CDR3: TGTGCCAGCAGTCCGACAGGGACTAACTATGGCTACACCTTC. Its protein is CASSPTGTNYGYTF.

The CDR3 DNA reads TGCGCCAGCAGCTCCCTGACAGGGAAAGGGGCTATGAACACTGAAGCTTTCTTT. As protein: CASSSLTGKGAMNTEAFF. The chain links TRBV5-1 to TRBJ1-1; 7 nucleotides agree with TRBD1. After removal of 3 bases from V and 0 bases from J, the junction contained 14 bases not matched to a gene. The length of the CDR3 is 18 residues. CDR1 is SGHRS, CDR2 YFSETQ, per germline.